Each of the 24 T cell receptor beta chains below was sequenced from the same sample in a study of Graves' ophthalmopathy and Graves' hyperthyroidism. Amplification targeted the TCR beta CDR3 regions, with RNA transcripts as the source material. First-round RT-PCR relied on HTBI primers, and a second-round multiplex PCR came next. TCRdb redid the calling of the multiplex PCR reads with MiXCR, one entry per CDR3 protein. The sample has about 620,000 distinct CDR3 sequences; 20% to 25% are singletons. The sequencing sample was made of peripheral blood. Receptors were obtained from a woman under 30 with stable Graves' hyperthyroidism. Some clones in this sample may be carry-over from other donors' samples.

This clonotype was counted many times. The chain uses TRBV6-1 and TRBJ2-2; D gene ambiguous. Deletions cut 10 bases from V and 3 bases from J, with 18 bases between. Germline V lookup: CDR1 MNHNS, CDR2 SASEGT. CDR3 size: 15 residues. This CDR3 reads CATAFMWLDTGELFF. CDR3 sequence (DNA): TGTGCCACCGCTTTCATGTGGCTTGACACCGGGGAGCTGTTTTTT.

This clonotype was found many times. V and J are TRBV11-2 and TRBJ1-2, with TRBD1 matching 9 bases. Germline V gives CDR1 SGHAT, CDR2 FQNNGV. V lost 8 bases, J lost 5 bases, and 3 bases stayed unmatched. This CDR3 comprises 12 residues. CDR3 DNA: TGTGCCAGCGCGGGACAGGGATATGGCTACACCTTC. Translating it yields CASAGQGYGYTF.

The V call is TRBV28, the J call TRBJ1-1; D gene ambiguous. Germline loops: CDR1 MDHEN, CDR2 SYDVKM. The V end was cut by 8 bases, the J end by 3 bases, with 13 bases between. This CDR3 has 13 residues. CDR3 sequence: CASVKPADTEAFF. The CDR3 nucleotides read TGTGCCAGCGTAAAGCCCGCGGACACTGAAGCTTTCTTT.

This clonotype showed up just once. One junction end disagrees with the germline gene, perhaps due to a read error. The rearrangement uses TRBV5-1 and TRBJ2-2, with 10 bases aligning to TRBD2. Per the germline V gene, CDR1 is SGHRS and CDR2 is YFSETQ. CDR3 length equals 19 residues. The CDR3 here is CASSLSPGLATANTGDLFF. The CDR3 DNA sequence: TGCGCCAGCAGCTTGTCGCCGGGACTAGCGACCGCGAACACCGGGGATCTGTTTTTT.

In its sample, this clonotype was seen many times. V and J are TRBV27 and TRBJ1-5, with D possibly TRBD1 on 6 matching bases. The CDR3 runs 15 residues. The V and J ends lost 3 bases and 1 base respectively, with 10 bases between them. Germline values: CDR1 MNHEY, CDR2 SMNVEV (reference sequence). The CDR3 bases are TGTGCCAGCAGTTTGCGAGGACAGAGCAATCAGCCCCAGCATTTT. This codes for CASSLRGQSNQPQHF.

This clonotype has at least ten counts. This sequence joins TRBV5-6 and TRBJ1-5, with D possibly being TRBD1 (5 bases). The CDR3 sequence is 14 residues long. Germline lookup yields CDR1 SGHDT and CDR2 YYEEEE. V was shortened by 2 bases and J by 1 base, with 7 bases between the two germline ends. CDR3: CASSFPGSNQPQHF. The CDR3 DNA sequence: TGTGCCAGCAGCTTCCCAGGGAGCAATCAGCCCCAGCATTTT.

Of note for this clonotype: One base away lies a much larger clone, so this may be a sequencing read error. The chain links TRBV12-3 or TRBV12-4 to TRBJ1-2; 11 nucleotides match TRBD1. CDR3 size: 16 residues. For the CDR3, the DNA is TGTGCCATCAGTTTAAGTGGACAGGGGGCGTGGTATGGCTACACCTTC. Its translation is CAISLSGQGAWYGYTF.

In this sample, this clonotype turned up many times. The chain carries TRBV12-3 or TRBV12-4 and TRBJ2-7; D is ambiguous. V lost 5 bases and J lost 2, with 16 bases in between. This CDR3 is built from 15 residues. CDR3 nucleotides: TGTGCCAGCAGTCCCATCGACAAGGTAACCTACGAGCAGTACTTC. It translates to CASSPIDKVTYEQYF.

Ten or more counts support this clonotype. The DNA of the CDR3 is TGTGCCAGCAGCTTAGCCCGGGGGCCAATGGAGACCCAGTACTTC. Protein product: CASSLARGPMETQYF. The chain couples TRBV7-2 to TRBJ2-5; perhaps D is TRBD1 or TRBD2 (6 bases each). Germline V gene lookup returns CDR1 SGHTA and CDR2 FQGNSA. CDR3 size: 15 residues. With 0 bases removed from V and 5 bases from J, the gap between germline ends came to 13 bases.

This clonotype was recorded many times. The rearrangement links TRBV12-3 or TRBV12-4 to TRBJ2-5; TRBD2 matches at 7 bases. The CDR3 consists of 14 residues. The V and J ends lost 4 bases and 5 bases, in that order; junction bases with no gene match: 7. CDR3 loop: CASSSSGEGETQYF. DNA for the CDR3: TGTGCCAGCAGTTCCTCGGGGGAGGGGGAGACCCAGTACTTC.

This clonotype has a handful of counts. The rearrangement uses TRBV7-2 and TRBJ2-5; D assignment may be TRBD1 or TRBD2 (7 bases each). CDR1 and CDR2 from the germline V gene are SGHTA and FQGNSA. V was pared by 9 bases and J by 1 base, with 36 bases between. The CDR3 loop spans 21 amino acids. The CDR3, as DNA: TGTGCCAGTCACGAAGCAGACAGGGTTCTAAGCGGCGGCGGGGGCCAAGAGACCCAGTACTTC. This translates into CASHEADRVLSGGGGQETQYF.

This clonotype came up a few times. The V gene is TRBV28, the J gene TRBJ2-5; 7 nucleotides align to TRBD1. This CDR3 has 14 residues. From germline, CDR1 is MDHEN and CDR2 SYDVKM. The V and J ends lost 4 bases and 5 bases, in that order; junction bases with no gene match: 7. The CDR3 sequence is CASSSGQPRETQYF. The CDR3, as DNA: TGTGCCAGCAGTTCGGGACAGCCCAGGGAGACCCAGTACTTC. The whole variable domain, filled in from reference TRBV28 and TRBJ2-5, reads DVKVTQSSRYLVKRTGEKVFLECVQDMDHENMFWYRQDPGLGLRLIYFSYDVKMKEKGDIPEGYSVSREKKERFSLILESASTNQTSMYLCASSSGQPRETQYFGPGTRLLVL.

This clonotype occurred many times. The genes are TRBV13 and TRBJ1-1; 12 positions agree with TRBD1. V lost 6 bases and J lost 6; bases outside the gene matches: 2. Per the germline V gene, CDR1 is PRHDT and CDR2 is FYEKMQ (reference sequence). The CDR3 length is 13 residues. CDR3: CASRGQGASEAFF. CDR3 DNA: TGTGCCAGCAGGGGACAGGGGGCTTCTGAAGCTTTCTTT.

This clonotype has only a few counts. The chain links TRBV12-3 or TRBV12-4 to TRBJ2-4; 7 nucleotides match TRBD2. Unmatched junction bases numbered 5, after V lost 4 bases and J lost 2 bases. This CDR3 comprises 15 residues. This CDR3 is CASSSGGLTKNIQYF. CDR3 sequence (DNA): TGTGCCAGCAGTTCCGGGGGACTAACCAAAAACATTCAGTACTTC.

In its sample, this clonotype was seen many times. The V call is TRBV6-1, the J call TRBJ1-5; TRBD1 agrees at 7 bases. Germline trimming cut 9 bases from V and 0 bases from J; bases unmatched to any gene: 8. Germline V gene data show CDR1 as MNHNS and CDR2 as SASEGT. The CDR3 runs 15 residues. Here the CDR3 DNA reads TGTGCCAGGGGCAGCAGGGGGGATAGCAATCAGCCCCAGCATTTT. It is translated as CARGSRGDSNQPQHF.

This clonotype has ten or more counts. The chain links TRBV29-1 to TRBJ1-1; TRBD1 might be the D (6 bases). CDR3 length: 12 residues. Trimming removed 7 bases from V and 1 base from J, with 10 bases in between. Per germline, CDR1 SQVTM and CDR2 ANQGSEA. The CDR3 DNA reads TGCAGCGCTAGGGGGGCGAACACTGAAGCTTTCTTT. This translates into CSARGANTEAFF.

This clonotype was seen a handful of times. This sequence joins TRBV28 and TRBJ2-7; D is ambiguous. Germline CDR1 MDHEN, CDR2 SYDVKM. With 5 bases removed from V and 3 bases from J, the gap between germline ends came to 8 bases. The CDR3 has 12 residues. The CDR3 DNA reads TGTGCCAGCAGTCTTATTTACTACGAGCAGTACTTC. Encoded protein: CASSLIYYEQYF.

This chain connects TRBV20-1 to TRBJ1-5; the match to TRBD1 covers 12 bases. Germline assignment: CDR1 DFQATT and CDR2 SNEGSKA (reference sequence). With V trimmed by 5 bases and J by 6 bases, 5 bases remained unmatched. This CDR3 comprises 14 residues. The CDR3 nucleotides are TGCAGTGCTGGGACAGGGGGCCTAGGTCAGCCCCAGCATTTT. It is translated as CSAGTGGLGQPQHF.

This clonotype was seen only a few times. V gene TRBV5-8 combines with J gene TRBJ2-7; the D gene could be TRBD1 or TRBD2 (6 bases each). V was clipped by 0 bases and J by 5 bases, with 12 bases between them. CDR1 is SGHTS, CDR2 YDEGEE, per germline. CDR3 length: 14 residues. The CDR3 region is CASSLVTGRNEQYF. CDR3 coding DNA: TGTGCCAGCAGCTTGGTAACAGGGAGGAACGAGCAGTACTTC.

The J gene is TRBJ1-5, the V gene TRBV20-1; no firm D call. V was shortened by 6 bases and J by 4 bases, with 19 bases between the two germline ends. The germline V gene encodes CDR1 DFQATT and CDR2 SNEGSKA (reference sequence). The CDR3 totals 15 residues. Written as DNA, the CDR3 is TGCAGTGCGAGCGCTTCGACCCTGGGAAATCAGCCCCAGCATTTT. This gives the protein CSASASTLGNQPQHF.

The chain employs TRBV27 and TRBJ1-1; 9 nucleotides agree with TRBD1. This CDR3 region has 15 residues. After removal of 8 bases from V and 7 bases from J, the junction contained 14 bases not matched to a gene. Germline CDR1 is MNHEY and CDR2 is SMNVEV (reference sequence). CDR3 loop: CASRISGTGMGEAFF. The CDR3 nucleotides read TGTGCCAGCCGTATTTCCGGGACAGGGATGGGTGAAGCTTTCTTT.

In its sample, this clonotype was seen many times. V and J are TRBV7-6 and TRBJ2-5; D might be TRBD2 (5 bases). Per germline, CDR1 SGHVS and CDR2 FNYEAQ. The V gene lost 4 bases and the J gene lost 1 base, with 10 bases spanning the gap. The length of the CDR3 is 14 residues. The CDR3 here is CASSSPGGQETQYF. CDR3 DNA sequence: TGTGCCAGCAGCTCCCCTGGAGGCCAAGAGACCCAGTACTTC. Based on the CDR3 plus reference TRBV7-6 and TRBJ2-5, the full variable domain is GAGVSQSPRYKVTKRGQDVALRCDPISGHVSLYWYRQALGQGPEFLTYFNYEAQQDKSGLPNDRFSAERPEGSISTLTIQRTEQRDSAMYRCASSSPGGQETQYFGPGTRLLVL.

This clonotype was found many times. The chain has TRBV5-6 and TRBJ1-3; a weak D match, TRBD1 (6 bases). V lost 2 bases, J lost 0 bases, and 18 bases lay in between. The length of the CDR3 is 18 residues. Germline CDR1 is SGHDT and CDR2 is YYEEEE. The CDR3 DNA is TGTGCCAGCAGCTTTGTGCGACAGGACTTACTCTCTGGAAACACCATATATTTT. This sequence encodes CASSFVRQDLLSGNTIYF.

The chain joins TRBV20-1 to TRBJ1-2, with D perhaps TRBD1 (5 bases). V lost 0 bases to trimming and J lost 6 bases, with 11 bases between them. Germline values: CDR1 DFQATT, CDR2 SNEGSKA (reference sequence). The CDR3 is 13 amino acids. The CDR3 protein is CSARDPGFDGYTF. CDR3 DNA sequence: TGCAGTGCTAGAGACCCAGGGTTCGATGGCTACACCTTC.